This TCR beta chain derives from a study of monozygotic twins with inflammatory bowel disease. The study's findings and limits: Against healthy co-twins, IBD patients had lower TCRbeta diversity (measured by inverse Simpson).

With respect to this clonotype: Its target is unknown.

TCRdb reanalyzed the 5' RACE reads, giving one entry per CDR3 protein sequence and no DNA. The listing records more than 300,000 distinct CDR3 sequences. The V gene's germline CDR1 is DFQATT and CDR2 SNEGSKA (reference sequence). This CDR3 contains 14 residues. Sequenced input: blood. This sequence originates from a human donor with ulcerative colitis or Crohn's disease, or a healthy co-twin of an affected twin (not recorded which). The V and J genes are TRBV20-1 and TRBJ1-5; the TRBD1 assignment by TCRdb is unverifiable without DNA. The CDR3: CSAPTDRWNQPQHF.